The source of this TCR beta chain is a study of tumor-infiltrating lymphocytes in localized non-small cell lung cancer. Only a few counts were recorded for this clone. V lost 5 bases and J lost 4, with 12 bases in between. The germline V gene has CDR1 LNHDA and CDR2 SQIVND (reference sequence). The CDR3 consists of 14 residues. This table comes from immunoSEQ multiplex PCR, and its TCRdb copy is limited to in-frame clones, with some not included. The table shows about 15,000 clones, with 70% to 85% occurring only once. The chain couples TRBV19 to TRBJ1-5, with TRBD1 as a possible D gene (5 bases). Sample: lung tumor tissue. This sequence was found in a human donor with non-small cell lung cancer. CDR3 coding DNA: TGTGCCAGTAGTCGACCTGGGGGGAATCAGCCCCAGCATTTT. Protein sequence: CASSRPGGNQPQHF.